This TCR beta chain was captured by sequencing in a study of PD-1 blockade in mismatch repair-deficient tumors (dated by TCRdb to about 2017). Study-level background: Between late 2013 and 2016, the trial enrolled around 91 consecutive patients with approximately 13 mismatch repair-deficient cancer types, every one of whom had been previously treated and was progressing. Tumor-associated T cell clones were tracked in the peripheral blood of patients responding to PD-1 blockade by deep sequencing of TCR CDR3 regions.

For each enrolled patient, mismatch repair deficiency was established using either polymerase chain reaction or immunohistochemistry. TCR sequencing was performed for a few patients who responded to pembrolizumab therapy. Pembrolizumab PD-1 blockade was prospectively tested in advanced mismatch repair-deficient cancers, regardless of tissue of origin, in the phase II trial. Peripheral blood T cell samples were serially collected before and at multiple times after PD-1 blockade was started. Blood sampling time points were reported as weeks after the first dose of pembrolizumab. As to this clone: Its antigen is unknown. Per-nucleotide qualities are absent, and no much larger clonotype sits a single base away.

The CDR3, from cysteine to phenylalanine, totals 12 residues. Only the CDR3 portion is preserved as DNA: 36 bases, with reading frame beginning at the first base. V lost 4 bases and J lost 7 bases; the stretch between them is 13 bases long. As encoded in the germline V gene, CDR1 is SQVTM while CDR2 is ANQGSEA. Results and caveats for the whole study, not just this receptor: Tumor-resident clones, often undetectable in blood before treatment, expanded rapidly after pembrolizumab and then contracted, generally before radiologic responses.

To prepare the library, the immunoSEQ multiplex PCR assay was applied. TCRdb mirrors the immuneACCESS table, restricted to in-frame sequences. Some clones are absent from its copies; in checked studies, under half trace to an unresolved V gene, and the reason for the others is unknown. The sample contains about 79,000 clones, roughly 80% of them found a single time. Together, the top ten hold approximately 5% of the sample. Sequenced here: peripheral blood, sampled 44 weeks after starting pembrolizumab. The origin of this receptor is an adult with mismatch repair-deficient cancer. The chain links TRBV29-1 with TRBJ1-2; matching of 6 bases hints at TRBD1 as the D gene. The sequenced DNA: TGCAGCGTTGGAGGGGGTATTCTTGGCTACACCTTC. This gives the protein CSVGGGILGYTF.